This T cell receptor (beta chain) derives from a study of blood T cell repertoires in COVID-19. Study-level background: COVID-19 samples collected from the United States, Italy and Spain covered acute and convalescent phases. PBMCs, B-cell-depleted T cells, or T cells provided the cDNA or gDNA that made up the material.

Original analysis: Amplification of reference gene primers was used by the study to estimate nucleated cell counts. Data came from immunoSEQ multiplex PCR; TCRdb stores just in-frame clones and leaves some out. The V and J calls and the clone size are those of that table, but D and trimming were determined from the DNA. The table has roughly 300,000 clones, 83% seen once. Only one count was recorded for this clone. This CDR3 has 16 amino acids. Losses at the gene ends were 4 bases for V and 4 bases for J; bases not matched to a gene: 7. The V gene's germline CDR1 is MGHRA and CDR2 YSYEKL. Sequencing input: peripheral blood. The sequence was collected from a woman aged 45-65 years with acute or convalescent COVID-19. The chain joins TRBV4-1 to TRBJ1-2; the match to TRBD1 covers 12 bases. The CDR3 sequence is CASSRPGTGGGYGYTF. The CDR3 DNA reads TGCGCCAGCAGCCGGCCCGGGACAGGGGGCGGCTATGGCTACACCTTC.